Each of the 18 T cell receptor beta chains below was sequenced from the same sample in a study of shared clonotypes between healthy human individuals. Sequenced by immunoSEQ multiplex PCR; TCRdb stores in-frame clones only, minus some. Of 1.4 million to 1.5 million clones listed, roughly 97% are singletons. What was sequenced was naive CD4+ T cells sorted from blood. Subset meaning: CD45RA+ positively selected. The source of these receptors is a man younger than 40 in good health.

This clone was found once. The chain uses TRBV20-1 and TRBJ1-5, with D unclear. V was cut by 1 base and J by 7 bases, with 5 bases left in between. CDR3 size: 11 residues. Germline V CDR1 and CDR2: DFQATT, SNEGSKA (reference sequence). The DNA of the CDR3 is TGCAGTGCTAGAGGCGAACAGCCCCAGCATTTT. Encoded protein: CSARGEQPQHF.

Comment on this clone: This specimen includes other DNA sequences encoding the same CDR3. The chain has TRBV5-1 and TRBJ2-7, with D unresolved. The CDR3 covers 14 residues. V was trimmed by 0 bases and J by 1 base, leaving 8 bases between them. Germline V lookup: CDR1 SGHRS, CDR2 YFSETQ. The CDR3 DNA reads TGCGCCAGCAGCTTGGTGGGTAGTTCCTACGAGCAGTACTTC. Amino acids: CASSLVGSSYEQYF.

The chain joins TRBV7-8 to TRBJ2-5, with D uncertain. The CDR3 is 15 amino acids. V lost 4 bases to trimming and J lost 4 bases, with 16 bases between them. Germline assignment: CDR1 SGHVS and CDR2 FQNEAQ. The CDR3 loop reads CASSSGRHSSETQYF. The CDR3 DNA sequence: TGTGCCAGCAGCTCGGGCAGGCATAGTTCAGAGACCCAGTACTTC. Using reference TRBV7-8 and TRBJ2-5 for the parts outside the CDR3, the full variable domain is GAGVSQSPRYKVAKRGQDVALRCDPISGHVSLFWYQQALGQGPEFLTYFQNEAQLDKSGLPSDRFFAERPEGSVSTLKIQRTQQEDSAVYLCASSSGRHSSETQYFGPGTRLLVL.

Only one count was recorded for this clone. V is TRBV6-5 and J is TRBJ1-1, with a possible D match to TRBD1 (6 bases). CDR3 size: 15 residues. With 6 bases removed from V and 3 bases from J, the gap between germline ends came to 17 bases. Germline CDR1 reads MNHEY; CDR2 reads SVGAGI. The CDR3, as DNA: TGTGCCAGCAGACCCCGGACAGTCCGGGACACTGAAGCTTTCTTT. This encodes CASRPRTVRDTEAFF.

This clone was found a few times. The CDR3 nucleotides read TGTGCCAGTCTCGGAGGGCACACCGGGGAGCTGTTTTTT. Translating gives CASLGGHTGELFF. V gene TRBV2 combines with J gene TRBJ2-2; D might be TRBD2 (6 bases). Looked up from germline, CDR1 is SNHLY and CDR2 is FYNNEI. V was shortened by 9 bases and J by 3 bases, with 11 bases between the two germline ends. The CDR3 has 13 amino acids.

The CDR3 bases are TGTGCCAGCAGCGACGGACAGGTGGAGACCCAGTACTTC. Residues: CASSDGQVETQYF. This chain links TRBV11-2 with TRBJ2-5; 7 bases agree with TRBD1. The CDR3 covers 13 residues. The germline gives CDR1 SGHAT, CDR2 FQNNGV. V lost 5 bases and J lost 5; bases outside the gene matches: 5.

The chain links TRBV11-2 to TRBJ2-6; a possible D gene is TRBD1 (5 bases). Between the trimmed V and J ends, which lost 0 bases and 0 bases, there was a span of 9 bases. The germline gives CDR1 SGHAT, CDR2 FQNNGV. CDR3 length: 17 residues. The CDR3: CASSLEGRVSGANVLTF. The CDR3 DNA reads as TGTGCCAGCAGCTTAGAGGGCAGGGTCTCTGGGGCCAACGTCCTGACTTTC. The full variable domain, its missing parts supplied by reference TRBV11-2 and TRBJ2-6, is EAGVAQSPRYKIIEKRQSVAFWCNPISGHATLYWYQQILGQGPKLLIQFQNNGVVDDSQLPKDRFSAERLKGVDSTLKIQPAKLEDSAVYLCASSLEGRVSGANVLTFGAGSRLTVL.

The chain joins TRBV30 to TRBJ2-1, with D tentatively TRBD2 (6 bases). V lost 0 bases and J 4 bases, leaving 16 bases between the germline ends. CDR3 length: 16 amino acids. Germline assignment: CDR1 GTSNPN and CDR2 SVGIG (reference sequence). CDR3 in amino acids: CAWSVRAGSIYNEQFF. Here the CDR3 DNA reads TGTGCCTGGAGTGTACGAGCCGGGAGTATATACAATGAGCAGTTCTTC.

This clone was found once. Within the sample, other DNA sequences also encode this same CDR3. The chain employs TRBV18 and TRBJ1-5; maybe TRBD1 (5 bases). The CDR3 has 13 residues. V was pared by 2 bases and J by 7 bases, with 9 bases between. Per the germline V gene, CDR1 is KGHSH and CDR2 is LQKENI. The CDR3 is CASSPGTGQPQHF. The CDR3 DNA sequence: TGTGCCAGCTCACCAGGGACGGGCCAGCCCCAGCATTTT.

The chain uses TRBV6-1 and TRBJ2-1; no clear D gene. Per germline, CDR1 MNHNS and CDR2 SASEGT. The ends were cut back, 6 bases at V and 6 bases at J, with 15 bases in the middle. The CDR3 is 14 residues long. The CDR3 sequence: CASSGRFPPNEQFF. For the CDR3, the DNA is TGTGCCAGCAGCGGTCGGTTCCCCCCCAATGAGCAGTTCTTC.

This chain uses TRBV5-1 with TRBJ2-7; D not certain. CDR3 size: 13 residues. CDR1 is SGHRS, CDR2 YFSETQ, per germline. Trimming took 2 bases from V and 1 from J, leaving 7 bases between them. CDR3 coding DNA: TGCGCCAGCAGCTTTGCGGCTTCCTACGAGCAGTACTTC. This translates into CASSFAASYEQYF.

Regarding this clone: Other DNA sequences in the sample encode the same CDR3. V gene TRBV5-1 combines with J gene TRBJ1-2, with TRBD1 as a possible D gene (5 bases). Trimming took 4 bases from V and 3 from J, leaving 13 bases between them. CDR3 length: 14 amino acids. Germline CDR1 SGHRS, CDR2 YFSETQ. The CDR3 DNA is TGCGCCAGCAGCAGCACCGGGACGGACTATGGCTACACCTTC. It codes for CASSSTGTDYGYTF.

This CDR3 reads CASSEDGANYGYTF. As DNA, the CDR3 is TGTGCCAGCAGTGAAGACGGAGCTAACTATGGCTACACCTTC. The chain uses TRBV25-1 and TRBJ1-2; no firm D call. Germline CDR1 MGHDK, CDR2 SYGVNS. V lost 2 bases, J lost 0 bases, and 7 bases lay in between. This CDR3 has 14 amino acids.

J is TRBJ1-1 and V is TRBV6-6; TRBD1 might be the D (5 bases). V was trimmed by 7 bases and J by 9 bases, leaving 15 bases between them. The CDR3 is 12 residues long. Germline loops: CDR1 MNHNY, CDR2 SVGAGI (reference sequence). The CDR3, as DNA: TGTGCCAGCAACAATCCAGGGTATCAAGCTTTCTTT. It is translated as CASNNPGYQAFF.

This clone was picked up one time. This chain joins TRBV9 and TRBJ2-7; possibly TRBD1 or TRBD2 for D (5 bases each). Trimming pared 3 bases from V and 2 bases from J, leaving 12 bases between. The CDR3 has 14 residues. Per the germline V gene, CDR1 is SGDLS and CDR2 is YYNGEE. CDR3 sequence (DNA): TGTGCCAGCAGCGCCGCCTTGGGACCCTACGAGCAGTACTTC. This translates into CASSAALGPYEQYF.

The gene calls are TRBV7-8 and TRBJ2-7; D may be TRBD1 (5 bases). CDR1 SGHVS and CDR2 FQNEAQ come from the germline V gene. The CDR3 length is 16 residues. Trimming pared 4 bases from V and 3 bases from J, leaving 19 bases between. CDR3 coding DNA: TGTGCCAGCAGCTGGGGCCCCGCCGAAGCCTACTACGAGCAGTACTTC. This sequence encodes CASSWGPAEAYYEQYF.

The count of this clone is one. This sequence joins TRBV9 and TRBJ2-7; no reliable D call. The CDR3 is made up of 16 amino acids. The germline CDR1 and CDR2 sequences are SGDLS and YYNGEE. Trimming removed 2 bases from V and 5 bases from J, with 20 bases in between. CDR3 sequence reads: CASSVPRSKSIDEQYF. Here the CDR3 DNA reads TGTGCCAGCAGCGTCCCTCGTTCTAAGTCCATAGACGAGCAGTACTTC. Complete variable domain (other parts from reference TRBV9 and TRBJ2-7): DSGVTQTPKHLITATGQRVTLRCSPRSGDLSVYWYQQSLDQGLQFLIQYYNGEERAKGNILERFSAQQFPDLHSELNLSSLELGDSALYFCASSVPRSKSIDEQYFGPGTRLTVT.

This rearrangement joins TRBV19 to TRBJ2-2; the D is unclear. V was pared by 3 bases and J by 13 bases, with 18 bases between. Germline V gene sequence: CDR1 LNHDA, CDR2 SQIVND (reference sequence). The CDR3 runs 14 residues. The CDR3 nucleotides read TGTGCCAGTAGTATCTCACAAACACCGAGGTTGCTGTTTTTT. It codes for CASSISQTPRLLFF.